A single sample gave rise to the 9 T cell receptor beta chains below, sequenced in a study of CD8+CD57+ T cells in acquired aplastic anemia. CDR3 and TCR beta VDJ profiling relied on genomic DNA as the template. TCRdb itself ran the reads through MiXCR, one entry per CDR3 protein. This sample has some 170,000 distinct CDR3 sequences, with 40% to 50% found just once. Individuals selected for sequencing had exhibited CD8+CD57+ cell expansion on flow cytometry. Material for sequencing was sorted CD4+, CD8+, or CD8+CD57+ T cells (not recorded which) from PBMCs. These receptors were collected from a human donor with aplastic anemia.

A word on this clonotype: A much larger clone differs from this one at a single base, so this may be a read error. V usage is TRBV7-8 and J usage is TRBJ2-1; no clear D. The V end was cut by 8 bases, the J end by 5 bases, with 13 bases between. The CDR3 length is 13 residues. Germline V CDR1 and CDR2: SGHVS, FQNEAQ. CDR3 DNA: TGTGCCAGCGGCTCAGGACCCCACAATGAGCAGTTCTTC. Amino acids: CASGSGPHNEQFF. Based on the CDR3 plus reference TRBV7-8 and TRBJ2-1, the full variable domain is GAGVSQSPRYKVAKRGQDVALRCDPISGHVSLFWYQQALGQGPEFLTYFQNEAQLDKSGLPSDRFFAERPEGSVSTLKIQRTQQEDSAVYLCASGSGPHNEQFFGPGTRLTVL.

This clonotype was seen repeatedly, ten times or more. The chain couples TRBV11-2 to TRBJ1-1, with TRBD1 matching 9 bases. Germline values: CDR1 SGHAT, CDR2 FQNNGV. V shed 3 bases, J shed 1 base, and the junction held 3 bases outside the gene matches. The CDR3 spans 15 residues. CDR3 in amino acids: CASSLMTGGNTEAFF. Written as DNA, the CDR3 is TGTGCCAGCAGCTTGATGACAGGGGGGAACACTGAAGCTTTCTTT.

With respect to this clonotype: Since a much larger clone is just one base distant, this may be a read error. The rearrangement joins TRBV5-4 to TRBJ1-1, with D perhaps matching TRBD1 (5 bases). The CDR3 length is 16 residues. The V gene's germline CDR1 is SGHNT and CDR2 YYREEE (reference sequence). This chain's CDR3 is CAGSLAAGGMNTEAFF. CDR3 coding DNA: TGTGCCGGCAGCTTGGCCGCGGGGGGGATGAACACTGAAGCTTTCTTT.

The chain has TRBV5-1 and TRBJ2-1, with TRBD2 identical over 14 bases. J was trimmed by 8 bases and V by 4 bases; bases with no gene match: 2. The germline gives CDR1 SGHRS, CDR2 YFSETQ. CDR3 length: 14 residues. CDR3 protein: CASSAGLAGDEQFF. CDR3 nucleotides: TGCGCCAGCAGCGCGGGACTAGCGGGAGATGAGCAGTTCTTC.

V gene TRBV2 combines with J gene TRBJ2-7; TRBD1 matches at 8 bases. This CDR3 has 14 amino acids. Germline V gene lookup returns CDR1 SNHLY and CDR2 FYNNEI. The trim removed 7 bases at V and 3 bases at J, leaving 8 bases unmatched. The CDR3 region is CASTSQGQDYEQYF. The DNA of the CDR3 is TGTGCCAGCACCTCCCAGGGACAGGACTACGAGCAGTACTTC.

The V call is TRBV20-1, the J call TRBJ1-5; D is ambiguous. Trimming removed 3 bases at V and 8 bases at J, with 11 bases between. The germline V gene encodes CDR1 DFQATT and CDR2 SNEGSKA (reference sequence). The CDR3 consists of 12 residues. CDR3 sequence reads: CSASVPREPQHF. The CDR3 DNA sequence: TGCAGTGCTAGCGTTCCCCGGGAGCCCCAGCATTTT.

In its sample, this clonotype was seen a few times. A read error is possible here, since a much larger clone lies one base away. The chain recombines TRBV12-3 or TRBV12-4 with TRBJ2-5, with 11 bases identical to TRBD2. This CDR3 comprises 14 residues. The DNA of the CDR3 is TGTGCCCGCAGTTTAGCGGGGGGGCAAGAGACCCAGTACTTC. Translation: CARSLAGGQETQYF.

In this sample, this clonotype turned up many times. The rearrangement links TRBV7-8 to TRBJ2-7; 8 bases are a match to TRBD1. Germline V gene data show CDR1 as SGHVS and CDR2 as FQNEAQ. CDR3 length: 13 residues. The ends lost 0 bases at V and 12 bases at J; junction bases unmatched: 7. CDR3 protein: CASSLAGTGSTYF. The CDR3 DNA is TGTGCCAGCAGCTTAGCCGGGACAGGTTCTACGTACTTC.

Ten or more counts support this clonotype. The V gene is TRBV7-2, the J gene TRBJ2-7; 12 bases are shared with TRBD2. CDR1 is SGHTA, CDR2 FQGNSA, per germline. This CDR3 spans 14 amino acids. J gave up 4 bases and V 5 bases, and 3 bases lay outside the gene matches. The CDR3 loop is CASSQTSGGYEQYF. CDR3 nucleotides: TGTGCCAGCAGCCAGACTAGCGGGGGATACGAGCAGTACTTC. Full variable domain (missing parts from reference TRBV7-2 and TRBJ2-7): GAGVSQSPSNKVTEKGKDVELRCDPISGHTALYWYRQSLGQGLEFLIYFQGNSAPDKSGLPSDRFSAERTGGSVSTLTIQRTQQEDSAVYLCASSQTSGGYEQYFGPGTRLTVT.